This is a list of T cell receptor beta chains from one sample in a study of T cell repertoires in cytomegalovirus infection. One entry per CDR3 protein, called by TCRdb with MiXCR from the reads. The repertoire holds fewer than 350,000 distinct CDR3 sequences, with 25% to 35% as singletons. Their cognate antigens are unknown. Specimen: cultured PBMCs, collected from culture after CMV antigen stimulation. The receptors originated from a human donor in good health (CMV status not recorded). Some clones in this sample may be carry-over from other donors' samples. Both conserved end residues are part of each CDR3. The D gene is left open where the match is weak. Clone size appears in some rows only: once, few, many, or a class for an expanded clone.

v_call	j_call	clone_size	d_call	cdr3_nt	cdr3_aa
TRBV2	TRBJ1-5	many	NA	TGTGCCAGCAGTGCGTTGGGTAGGAATCAGCCCCAGCATTTT	CASSALGRNQPQHF
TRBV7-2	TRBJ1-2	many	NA	TGTGCCAGCAGCCCGAGGATGGGGGGGGGCGGCTACACCTTC	CASSPRMGGGGYTF
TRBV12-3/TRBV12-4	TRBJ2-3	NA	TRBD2	TGTGCCAGCATCCTCGCGGGGGGGGCCCCAGATACGCAGTATTTT	CASILAGGAPDTQYF
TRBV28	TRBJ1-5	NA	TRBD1	TGTGCCAGCAGTCCTAGGACAGGGGGAGGCTATAGCAATCAGCCCCAGCATTTT	CASSPRTGGGYSNQPQHF
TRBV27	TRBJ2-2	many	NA	TGTGCCAGCAGTTTGAGGGGCTCCGGGGAGCTGTTTTTT	CASSLRGSGELFF
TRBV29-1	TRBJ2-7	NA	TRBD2	TGCAGCGTTCCGGGACACGGACTAGCGGGAGGGTCCTACGAGCAGTACTTC	CSVPGHGLAGGSYEQYF
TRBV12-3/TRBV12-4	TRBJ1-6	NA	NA	TGTGCCAGCAGTTTATCAACCTTTAATTCACCCCTCCACTTT	CASSLSTFNSPLHF
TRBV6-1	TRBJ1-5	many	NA	TGTGCCAGCAGCGGGGGCTTTCGGGGTCAGCCCCAGCATTTT	CASSGGFRGQPQHF
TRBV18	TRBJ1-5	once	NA	TGTGCCAGCTCACCGGCCCATAATCAGCCCCAGCATTTT	CASSPAHNQPQHF
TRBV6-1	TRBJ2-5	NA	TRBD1	TGTGCCAGCAGCCTAGTCGACAGGGGCGAGACCCAGTACTTC	CASSLVDRGETQYF
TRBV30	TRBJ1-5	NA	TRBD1	TGTGCCTGGCAAGGGACAGATAGCAATCAGCCCCAGCATTTT	CAWQGTDSNQPQHF
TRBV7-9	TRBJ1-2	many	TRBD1	TGTGCCAGCAGCGCTCGACAGGGTTCCTATGGCTACACCTTC	CASSARQGSYGYTF
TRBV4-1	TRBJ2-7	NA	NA	TGCGCCAGCAGCCAAGCACCTTTACACCACGAGCAGTACTTC	CASSQAPLHHEQYF
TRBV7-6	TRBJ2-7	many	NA	TGTGCCAGCAGCTTAGCGGAGGGTTCCTACGAGCAGTACTTC	CASSLAEGSYEQYF
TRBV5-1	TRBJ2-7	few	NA	TGCGCCAGCAGCATCAGTGGCTACGAGCAGTACTTC	CASSISGYEQYF
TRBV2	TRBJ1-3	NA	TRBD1	TGTGCCAGCATTCCTGACAGGGGGGATTTTAGAAACACCATATATTTT	CASIPDRGDFRNTIYF
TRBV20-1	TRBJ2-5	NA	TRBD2	TGCAGTGCTAGAGCTAGCGGGCACAATCAAGAGACCCAGTACTTC	CSARASGHNQETQYF
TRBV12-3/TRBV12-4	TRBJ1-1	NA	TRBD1	TGTGCCAGCAGGACAGGGAGTGGAGCTTTCTTT	CASRTGSGAFF
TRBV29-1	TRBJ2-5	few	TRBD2	TGCAGCGTTGAAGATTGGCGGGGGCAAGAGACCCAGTACTTC	CSVEDWRGQETQYF
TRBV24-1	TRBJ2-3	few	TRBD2	TGTGCCACCAGTGATTTTTCGACTAGCCTAAGCACAGATACGCAGTATTTT	CATSDFSTSLSTDTQYF
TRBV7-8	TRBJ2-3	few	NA	TGTGCCAGCAGCTTAGATAGGAGGGGGCGGAGGGCTGATACGCAGTATTTT	CASSLDRRGRRADTQYF
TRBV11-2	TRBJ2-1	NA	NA	TGTGCCATTCGGGGGAGCTCCTACAATGAGCAGTTCTTC	CAIRGSSYNEQFF
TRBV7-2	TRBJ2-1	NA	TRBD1	TGTGCCAGCAGCTTAGGAGGGACAGAGGGTAATGAGCAGTTCTTC	CASSLGGTEGNEQFF
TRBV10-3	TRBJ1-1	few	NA	TGTGCCATCAGTCCTGACGGGAACACTGAAGCTTTCTTT	CAISPDGNTEAFF
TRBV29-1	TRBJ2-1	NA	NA	TGCAGCGTTGAGAATTCAAACAGCCGACGCCTTGAGCAGTTCTTC	CSVENSNSRRLEQFF
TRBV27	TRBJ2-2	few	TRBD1	TGTGCCAGCAGTTTAAATGGACAGGGGAGTAACACCGGGGAGCTGTTTTTT	CASSLNGQGSNTGELFF
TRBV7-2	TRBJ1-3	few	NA	TGTGCCAGCAGCTCCATGTTTGGGGCTGGAAACACCATATATTTT	CASSSMFGAGNTIYF
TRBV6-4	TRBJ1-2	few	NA	TGTGCCAGCAGTGACTCCTGGGGGGCCGGCGCCTATGGCTACACCTTC	CASSDSWGAGAYGYTF
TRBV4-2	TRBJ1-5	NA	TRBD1	TGTGCCAGCAGCCAACGGACAGGGGTCGGGGGTCAGCCCCAGCATTTT	CASSQRTGVGGQPQHF
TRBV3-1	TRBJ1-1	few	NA	TGTGCCAGCAGCCAACCCGAGGGCACTGAAGCTTTCTTT	CASSQPEGTEAFF
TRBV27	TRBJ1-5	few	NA	TGTGCCAGCAGTTTCATCGATAGCAATCAGCCCCAGCATTTT	CASSFIDSNQPQHF
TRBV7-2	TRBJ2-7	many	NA	TGTGCCAGCAGCTGGGCCCCCTTGCAGGGGCGAGGCGAGCAGTACTTC	CASSWAPLQGRGEQYF
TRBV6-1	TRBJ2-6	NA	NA	TGTGCCACCGGCTGGGGCCAAAACTCTGGGGCCAACGTCCTGACTTTC	CATGWGQNSGANVLTF
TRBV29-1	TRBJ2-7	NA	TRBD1	TGCAGCGTTTTGGGACAGGGTTTCGACGAGCAGTACTTC	CSVLGQGFDEQYF
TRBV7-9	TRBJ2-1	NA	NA	TGTGCCAGCAGGTCCGGTGCGTGGGGAAGCTCCTACAATGAGCAGTTCTTC	CASRSGAWGSSYNEQFF
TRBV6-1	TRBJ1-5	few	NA	TGTGCCACTTCCTACGGGGGGCAGCCCCAGCATTTT	CATSYGGQPQHF
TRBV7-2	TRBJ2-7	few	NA	TGTGCCAGCAGCCCGGGGGTGCACGAGCAGTACTTC	CASSPGVHEQYF
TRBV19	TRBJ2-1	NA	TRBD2	TGTGCCAGTAGCACTAGCGGGAGGAGCTCCTACAATGAGCAGTTCTTC	CASSTSGRSSYNEQFF
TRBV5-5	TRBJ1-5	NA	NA	TGTGCCAGCAGCTTGGGGGGGATTAGCAATCAGCCCCAGCATTTT	CASSLGGISNQPQHF
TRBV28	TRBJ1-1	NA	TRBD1	TGTGCCAGCAGTTTGGAGACAGGGACGGGGGACACTGAAGCTTTCTTT	CASSLETGTGDTEAFF
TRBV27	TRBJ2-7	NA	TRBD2	TGTGCCAGCAGGGGGGACAGGGCAGGGACTAGCGGGAGCCTGAACTACGAGCAGTACTTC	CASRGDRAGTSGSLNYEQYF
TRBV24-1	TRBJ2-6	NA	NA	TGTGCCGCCCCCCCGTCAGGGCACTCTGGGGCCAACGTCCTGACTTTC	CAAPPSGHSGANVLTF
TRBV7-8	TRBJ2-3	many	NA	TGTGCCAGCAGTTACCCCGGACACATCACAGATACGCAGTATTTT	CASSYPGHITDTQYF
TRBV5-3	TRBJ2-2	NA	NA	TGTGCCAGGTCGGCAGGGGCCACCGGGGAGCTGTTTTTT	CARSAGATGELFF
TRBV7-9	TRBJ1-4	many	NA	TGTGCCAGCAGCCCTACGAGGGGACATGAAAAACTGTTTTTT	CASSPTRGHEKLFF
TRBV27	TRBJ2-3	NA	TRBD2	TGTGCCAGCAGTTATGGGGGACTAGCGGGGGCCGGCGGCACAGATACGCAGTATTTT	CASSYGGLAGAGGTDTQYF
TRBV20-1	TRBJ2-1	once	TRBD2	TGCAGTGCCCCAGAGGGACTAGCGGGAGACGAGCAGTTCTTC	CSAPEGLAGDEQFF
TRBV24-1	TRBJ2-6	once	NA	TGTGCCACCAGTGAGCCTGGGACGTCCGGGGCCAACGTCCTGACTTTC	CATSEPGTSGANVLTF
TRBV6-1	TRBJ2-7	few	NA	TGTGCCAGCAGTGGTCGCGGGGGACAAATCTACGAGCAGTACTTC	CASSGRGGQIYEQYF